One T cell receptor beta chain is described in this entry. This clonotype occurred a few times. Its antigen is currently not known. Base qualities are not provided; no much larger clone lies one nucleotide away. To demonstrate the VDJtools post-analysis software, TCR beta repertoires were profiled from the peripheral blood of about 13 young patients with multiple sclerosis. The multiple sclerosis patients were children and adolescents between roughly 6 and 16 years of age. V and J lose 4 bases and 5 bases, and a span of 9 bases separates them. CDR1 and CDR2 were assigned from the germline V gene as SGDLS and YYNGEE. Including cysteine and phenylalanine, the CDR3 has 12 amino acids. This entry keeps only the CDR3 DNA: 36 bases, framed from base 1. Receptors were amplified or captured by PCR. The listed sequencing device is Illumina HiSeq 2500. Unique molecular identifiers were incorporated into TCR beta cDNA libraries to reduce PCR and sequencing biases. Per 1 to 10 million input T cells, some 500,000 cDNA molecules were obtained, such that each molecule approximated one T cell. The patient libraries were prepared and sequenced with the same protocol used for the earlier healthy control dataset. Samples belonging to the same batch were prepared together, multiplexed and sequenced on a shared HiSeq lane. Per the source publication's procedure: MIGEC was used to process the raw barcoded reads, and molecular identifier groups with only a single read were discarded before consensus assembly and CDR3 extraction. Clonotype tables were post-analysed with VDJtools, normalizing diversity by down-sampling all datasets to the smallest sample size. In repertoire overlap clustering, CDR3 amino acid sequences, but not nucleotide sequences, were matched to correct batch-related cross-sample contamination. The public reads were reprocessed in TCRdb via fastp at Q25 and MiXCR, keeping in-frame beta chains. Rows are combined by CDR3 protein, so each entry shows the most common genes and DNA. What appears here as the V and J calls and clone size reflects TCRdb's work, not the paper's. The sample table shows a few hundred thousand distinct CDR3 sequences, and 30% to 40% are seen once. The ten largest make up roughly 8.2% of the sample.

This specimen belongs to a study of post-analysis software for immune sequencing data (dated by TCRdb to between 2014 and 2016). Some background on the complete study: Disease courses on record covered relapsing-remitting, secondary progressive and progressive-relapsing multiple sclerosis, though some patients had no subtype annotation. The multiple sclerosis patient repertoires were compared with 11 previously published healthy control repertoires from donors aged about 6 to 26 years. A subset of samples was prepared in parallel using single-end sample barcoding, then pooled and co-amplified after Illumina adapter ligation.

Beyond this particular receptor, the publication reports: Compared with controls, multiple sclerosis patients had significantly lower normalized Chao1 diversity, a finding suggesting substantial peripheral T-cell clonal expansion. Direct clustering with F measure showed strong co-clustering of samples prepared in the same batch, prompting a batch-effect correction. Significantly higher frequencies in patients than in controls were found for a few TRBV segments, including TRBV5-6, TRBV5-1 and TRBV20-1. The multiple sclerosis patient group was slightly younger than the control group.

The sample consisted of blood. The rearrangement joined TRBV9 to TRBJ1-2, with an unclear D gene assignment. This clonotype originated in a girl aged 2-15 years with multiple sclerosis. The DNA is as follows: TGTGCCAGCAGCCCTCCCTCGTATGGCTACACCTTC. The translation is CASSPPSYGYTF.